The source of this T cell receptor (beta chain) is a study of T cell repertoires in aging, cancer and after chemotherapy. In the study overall: Six age groups, ranging from 30 or younger to 70 or older, included the donors.

A mixed TRB-A/B primer pool amplified rearranged TRB by multiplex touch-down PCR. TCRdb reprocessed the multiplex PCR reads with MiXCR, giving one entry per CDR3 protein. Of several thousand distinct CDR3 sequences in the sample, roughly 33% were seen once. Study outcomes and limitations: No conclusions about immunological memory after chemotherapy can be drawn from the repertoire data. Healthy donors lost TCR diversity with age mainly through richness, cancer patients through richness and evenness. In each cancer cohort, median generation probability increased across chemotherapy, suggesting thymic output rebounded.

Losses at the gene ends were 3 bases for V and 3 bases for J; bases not matched to a gene: 5. The V gene's germline CDR1 is GTSNPN and CDR2 SVGIG (reference sequence). This CDR3 contains 15 residues. Amplification of TCR beta used genomic DNA extracted from peripheral blood. As concerns this clonotype: Its cognate antigen is unknown.

Sequencing used blood. The chain couples TRBV30 to TRBJ1-4, with 9 bases identical to TRBD1. The sequence was collected from a human donor in good health. The donor label of this sample is uncertain. The CDR3 reads CAWRDRGRANEKLFF. CDR3 nucleotides: TGTGCCTGGAGGGACAGGGGTAGGGCTAATGAAAAACTGTTTTTT.